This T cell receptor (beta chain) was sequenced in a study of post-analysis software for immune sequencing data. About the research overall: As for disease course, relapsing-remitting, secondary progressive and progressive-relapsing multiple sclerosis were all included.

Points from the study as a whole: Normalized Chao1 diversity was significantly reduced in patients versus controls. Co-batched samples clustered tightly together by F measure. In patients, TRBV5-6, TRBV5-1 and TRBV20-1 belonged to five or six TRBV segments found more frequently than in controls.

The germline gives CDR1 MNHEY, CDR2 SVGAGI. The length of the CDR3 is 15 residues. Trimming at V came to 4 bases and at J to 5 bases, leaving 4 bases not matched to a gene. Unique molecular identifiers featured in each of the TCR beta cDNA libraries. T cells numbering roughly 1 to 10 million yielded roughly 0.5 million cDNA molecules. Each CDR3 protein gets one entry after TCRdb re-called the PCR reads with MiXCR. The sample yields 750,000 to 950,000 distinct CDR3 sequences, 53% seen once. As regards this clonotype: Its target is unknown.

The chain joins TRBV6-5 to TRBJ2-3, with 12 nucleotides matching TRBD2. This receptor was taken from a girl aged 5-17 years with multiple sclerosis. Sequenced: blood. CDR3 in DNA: TGTGCCAGCAGTTCCCTGGGACTAGCGGGAGATACGCAGTATTTT. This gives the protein CASSSLGLAGDTQYF.